This paragraph covers one T cell receptor (beta chain) sequence. Data came from immunoSEQ multiplex PCR; TCRdb stores just in-frame clones and leaves some out. The table records about 2.3 million clones, just under 95% of them present only once. The data originate from a study of shared clonotypes between healthy human individuals. Deletions cut 2 bases from V and 7 bases from J, with 18 bases between. The CDR3 consists of 16 residues. Per germline, CDR1 MGHRA and CDR2 YSYEKL. This chain joins TRBV4-1 and TRBJ2-1; possibly TRBD1 for D (6 bases). The sequence was obtained from a man between 18 and 29 years old in good health. Some clones in this sample may be carry-over from other donors' samples. The sequenced sample consisted of naive CD4+ T cells from PBMCs. Noted subset: CD45RA+ positively selected. The CDR3 is CASSQPARQVYNEQFF. DNA of the CDR3: TGCGCCAGCAGCCAACCTGCGCGACAGGTCTATAATGAGCAGTTCTTC.